These 26 T cell receptor beta chains came from one sample sequenced in a study of blood T cell repertoires in COVID-19. TCRdb's table, derived via immunoSEQ multiplex PCR, lists solely in-frame clones and lacks some. The table has roughly 380,000 clones, 89% seen once. The sequenced sample consisted of peripheral blood. Receptors were obtained from a woman between 40 and 55 years old with COVID-19, enrolled during active disease.

The V call is TRBV11-1, the J call TRBJ2-7, with D possibly matching TRBD2 (5 bases). V lost 5 bases and J 3 bases, leaving 8 bases between the germline ends. Germline V lookup: CDR1 SGHAT, CDR2 FQDESV (reference sequence). CDR3 length equals 12 residues. CDR3 DNA sequence: TGTGCCAGCAGCCTGGGGAGCTACGAGCAGTACTTC. This encodes CASSLGSYEQYF.

The chain couples TRBV4-1 to TRBJ2-2, with 12 bases matching TRBD2. Germline CDR1 reads MGHRA; CDR2 reads YSYEKL. Unmatched junction bases numbered 14, after V lost 3 bases and J lost 6 bases. The CDR3 is 19 amino acids. CDR3 loop: CASSHSLDALAGGPGELFF. The CDR3 nucleotides read TGCGCCAGCAGCCACTCACTCGACGCCCTAGCGGGGGGGCCCGGGGAGCTGTTTTTT.

A note on this clone: A junction end diverges from the germline sequence, so it may reflect a read error. CDR3 sequence: CASREERNEQYF. The CDR3 nucleotides are TGTGCCAGCAGAGAAGAGCGGAACGAGCAGTACTTC. The chain joins TRBV2 to TRBJ2-7, with D tentatively TRBD2 (5 bases). Germline V gene sequence: CDR1 SNHLY, CDR2 FYNNEI. The CDR3 runs to 12 residues.

This sequence joins TRBV9 and TRBJ2-5; weak D call: TRBD1 (5 bases). The germline V gene has CDR1 SGDLS and CDR2 YYNGEE. V was cut by 0 bases and J by 7 bases, with 13 bases left in between. This CDR3 comprises 14 residues. CDR3 nucleotides: TGTGCCAGCAGCGTAGTGGGGCAGTTCGGGACCCAGTACTTC. It encodes CASSVVGQFGTQYF.

This clone was detected once. The chain recombines TRBV3-1 (or the pseudogene TRBV3-2) with TRBJ2-3; 8 nucleotides line up with TRBD1. The CDR3 spans 15 residues. CDR1 and CDR2 (germline): LGHDT, YNNKEL (reference sequence). Trimming at V came to 3 bases and at J to 0 bases, leaving 2 bases not matched to a gene. The DNA of the CDR3 is TGTGCCAGCAGCCAGCAGGGGGCCAGCACAGATACGCAGTATTTT. Translating gives CASSQQGASTDTQYF.

The gene calls are TRBV20-1 and TRBJ2-7, with D possibly TRBD2 on 5 matching bases. Trimming cost V 3 bases and J 5 bases, with 14 bases left between them. CDR3 length: 13 amino acids. The germline V gene encodes CDR1 DFQATT and CDR2 SNEGSKA (reference sequence). The CDR3 bases are TGCAGTGCTAGTAATGTGAAGGGAGACGAGCAGTACTTC. Protein: CSASNVKGDEQYF.

This clone was found once. This rearrangement joins TRBV20-1 to TRBJ1-1; D gene unclear. The CDR3 sequence is 13 residues long. Germline CDR1 is DFQATT and CDR2 is SNEGSKA (reference sequence). Trimming cost V 3 bases and J 4 bases, with 12 bases left between them. CDR3 DNA sequence: TGCAGTGCTAGTCGCGCCGTTATCACTGAAGCTTTCTTT. Its protein is CSASRAVITEAFF.

V gene TRBV30 combines with J gene TRBJ1-1; the D is unclear. CDR3 size: 14 residues. Trimming removed 0 bases from V and 0 bases from J, with 8 bases in between. Germline assignment: CDR1 GTSNPN and CDR2 SVGIG (reference sequence). CDR3 sequence (DNA): TGTGCCTGGAGTGTAAACAGCTTGAACACTGAAGCTTTCTTT. Translated, it gives CAWSVNSLNTEAFF.

The gene calls are TRBV7-9 and TRBJ1-6, with no clear D. Germline values: CDR1 SEHNR, CDR2 FQNEAQ (reference sequence). This CDR3 has 16 amino acids. The V end lost 0 bases, the J end lost 10 bases, and 16 bases lay between the germline ends. The CDR3, as DNA: TGTGCCAGCAGCTTAGCTACGGGAGCCGTCGGGTCACCCCTCCACTTT. As protein: CASSLATGAVGSPLHF.

This clone is a singleton in its sample. V usage is TRBV18 and J usage is TRBJ2-5; TRBD1 aligns across 11 bases. The CDR3 runs 18 residues. With V trimmed by 1 base and J by 5 bases, 12 bases remained unmatched. Looked up from germline, CDR1 is KGHSH and CDR2 is LQKENI. CDR3 in amino acids: CASSPLPPGQGVEETQYF. In DNA form, the CDR3 reads TGTGCCAGCTCACCACTACCCCCGGGACAGGGGGTGGAGGAGACCCAGTACTTC.

CDR3 sequence: CASSEDGDTIYF. The CDR3 nucleotides read TGTGCCAGCAGTGAAGACGGGGACACCATATATTTT. The genes are TRBV6-1 and TRBJ1-3; no clear D. This CDR3 spans 12 amino acids. CDR1 is MNHNS, CDR2 SASEGT, per germline. With 1 base removed from V and 8 bases from J, the gap between germline ends came to 6 bases.

This clone was counted once. This chain joins TRBV19 and TRBJ1-3, with no clear D. V was pared by 6 bases and J by 6 bases, with 9 bases between. This CDR3 is 12 amino acids long. In germline, CDR1 is LNHDA, CDR2 SQIVND (reference sequence). This chain's CDR3 is CASSHRENTIYF. The CDR3 DNA is TGTGCCAGTAGCCACCGGGAAAACACCATATATTTT.

This chain connects TRBV6-2 or TRBV6-3 to TRBJ1-3; D remains ambiguous. The V gene lost 2 bases and the J gene lost 0 bases, with 2 bases spanning the gap. The CDR3 contains 13 residues. Per germline, CDR1 MNHEY and CDR2 SVGEGT. CDR3 region: CASSYRSGNTIYF. The DNA for the CDR3 is TGTGCCAGCAGTTACCGCTCTGGAAACACCATATATTTT.

This chain links TRBV6-5 with TRBJ1-2, with D maybe TRBD1 (5 bases). Germline CDR1 reads MNHEY; CDR2 reads SVGAGI. V gave up 11 bases and J gave up 1 base, with 14 bases separating them. This CDR3 region has 13 residues. CDR3 sequence (DNA): TGTGCCGCGGGGGAACCGTTTAACTATGGCTACACCTTC. As protein: CAAGEPFNYGYTF.

The rearrangement joins TRBV15 to TRBJ2-3, with 10 bases that match TRBD1. The germline V gene encodes CDR1 LNHNV and CDR2 YYDKDF (reference sequence). The CDR3 sequence is 16 residues long. V was clipped by 7 bases and J by 3 bases; unmatched bases: 10. CDR3 residues: CATKSQDRGETDTQYF. The DNA of the CDR3 is TGTGCCACCAAAAGTCAGGACAGGGGGGAGACAGATACGCAGTATTTT.

This chain links TRBV7-2 with TRBJ1-2, with a weak D call TRBD1 (6 bases). V was trimmed by 2 bases and J by 0 bases, leaving 7 bases between them. The length of the CDR3 is 14 residues. In germline, CDR1 is SGHTA, CDR2 FQGNSA. This CDR3 reads CASSLSGANYGYTF. As DNA, the CDR3 is TGTGCCAGCAGCTTATCAGGGGCTAACTATGGCTACACCTTC. Looking up the rest from reference TRBV7-2 and TRBJ1-2 gives the full variable domain: GAGVSQSPSNKVTEKGKDVELRCDPISGHTALYWYRQSLGQGLEFLIYFQGNSAPDKSGLPSDRFSAERTGGSVSTLTIQRTQQEDSAVYLCASSLSGANYGYTFGSGTRLTVV.

This clone showed up just once. V usage is TRBV7-9 and J usage is TRBJ1-2; 10 nucleotides align to TRBD1. Germline V gene data show CDR1 as SEHNR and CDR2 as FQNEAQ (reference sequence). V lost 4 bases to trimming and J lost 4 bases; unmatched junction nucleotides: 9. This CDR3 spans 16 amino acids. This CDR3 is CASSSPGQGTSYGYTF. As DNA, the CDR3 is TGTGCCAGCAGCTCTCCGGGACAGGGGACTTCCTATGGCTACACCTTC.

The chain joins TRBV6-2 or TRBV6-3 to TRBJ1-2; perhaps TRBD1 as D (5 bases). Trimming stripped 4 bases from V and 9 bases from J, with 21 bases between. Germline V gene sequence: CDR1 MNHEY, CDR2 SVGEGT. The length of the CDR3 is 15 residues. CDR3 coding DNA: TGTGCCAGCAGTTCACGTCGGGACTTGGAGAATCGCTACACCTTC. Protein: CASSSRRDLENRYTF.

This chain uses TRBV19 with TRBJ1-2; D gene uncertain. Germline assignment: CDR1 LNHDA and CDR2 SQIVND (reference sequence). This CDR3 is built from 14 residues. V dropped 1 base and J dropped 3 bases, with 9 bases sitting between them. CDR3 in DNA: TGTGCCAGTAGTATAGTGACTCCCTACTATGGCTACACCTTC. It encodes CASSIVTPYYGYTF.

The J gene is TRBJ1-1, the V gene TRBV19; D is undetermined. Between the trimmed V and J ends, which lost 7 bases and 5 bases, there was a span of 11 bases. The CDR3 covers 12 residues. CDR1 is LNHDA, CDR2 SQIVND, per germline (reference sequence). CDR3 DNA: TGTGCCAGTACCCTCCGGGATACTGAAGCTTTCTTT. Residues: CASTLRDTEAFF.

The chain recombines TRBV27 with TRBJ1-5; perhaps TRBD1 as D (5 bases). The length of the CDR3 is 14 residues. The germline V and J ends were trimmed by 2 bases and 7 bases, with 12 bases remaining between them. Germline lookup yields CDR1 MNHEY and CDR2 SMNVEV (reference sequence). The CDR3 region has the DNA TGTGCCAGCAGTTTACAGGGTGGTGGGCAGCCCCAGCATTTT. It translates to CASSLQGGGQPQHF.

The CDR3 region has the DNA TGTGCCAGTAGGGTGACAGGGGAGGACCAGGAGCAGTTCTTC. Translating it yields CASRVTGEDQEQFF. The chain couples TRBV19 to TRBJ2-1; TRBD1 aligns across 8 bases. From germline, CDR1 is LNHDA and CDR2 SQIVND (reference sequence). V gave up 6 bases and J gave up 10 bases; unmatched junction bases: 11. The CDR3 runs 14 residues.

The chain couples TRBV3-1 (or the pseudogene TRBV3-2) to TRBJ2-1, with a tentative D call TRBD1 (6 bases). This CDR3 has 15 residues. Trimming took off 1 base at V and 1 base at J, with 8 bases between the two ends. CDR1 LGHDT and CDR2 YNNKEL come from the germline V gene (reference sequence). The CDR3 bases are TGTGCCAGCAGCCAAGCCCAGGGGTCCTACAATGAGCAGTTCTTC. This sequence encodes CASSQAQGSYNEQFF.

V and J are TRBV5-4 and TRBJ2-2; 7 bases align to TRBD2. CDR1 SGHNT and CDR2 YYREEE come from the germline V gene (reference sequence). CDR3 size: 14 residues. V was clipped by 1 base and J by 6 bases; unmatched bases: 3. CDR3: CASSLISGAGELFF. The CDR3 DNA is TGTGCCAGCAGCTTGATCAGCGGGGCCGGGGAGCTGTTTTTT. Combining the CDR3 with reference TRBV5-4 and TRBJ2-2 gives the whole variable domain ETGVTQSPTHLIKTRGQQVTLRCSSQSGHNTVSWYQQALGQGPQFIFQYYREEENGRGNFPPRFSGLQFPNYSSELNVNALELDDSALYLCASSLISGAGELFFGEGSRLTVL.

This chain joins TRBV20-1 and TRBJ2-5, with a weak D call TRBD2 (6 bases). This CDR3 is 15 amino acids long. CDR1 and CDR2 (germline): DFQATT, SNEGSKA (reference sequence). The V and J ends lost 3 bases and 1 base respectively, with 15 bases between them. In DNA, the CDR3 is TGCAGTGCTAGTGGGGGACTTCCAGGCCAAGAGACCCAGTACTTC. It codes for CSASGGLPGQETQYF.

CDR3 sequence (DNA): TGTGCCAGCAGTGAATTTAGAGCGAACCGGGGGACTGAAAAACTGTTTTTT. It encodes CASSEFRANRGTEKLFF. This sequence joins TRBV25-1 and TRBJ1-4, with a possible D match to TRBD1 (5 bases). The CDR3 totals 17 residues. V lost 1 base to trimming and J lost 7 bases, with 19 bases between them. Germline CDR1 is MGHDK and CDR2 is SYGVNS.